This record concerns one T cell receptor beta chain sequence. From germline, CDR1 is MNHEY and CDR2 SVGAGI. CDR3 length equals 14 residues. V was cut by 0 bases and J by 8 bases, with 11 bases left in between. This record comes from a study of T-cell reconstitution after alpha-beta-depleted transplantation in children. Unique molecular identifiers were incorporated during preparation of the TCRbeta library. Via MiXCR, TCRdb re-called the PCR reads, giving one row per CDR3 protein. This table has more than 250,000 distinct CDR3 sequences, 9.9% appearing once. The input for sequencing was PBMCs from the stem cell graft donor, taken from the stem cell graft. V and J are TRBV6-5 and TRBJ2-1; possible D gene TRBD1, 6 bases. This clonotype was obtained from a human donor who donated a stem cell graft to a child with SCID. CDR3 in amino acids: CASSYSDRMDEQFF. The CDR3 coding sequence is TGTGCCAGCAGTTACTCGGACAGAATGGATGAGCAGTTCTTC.